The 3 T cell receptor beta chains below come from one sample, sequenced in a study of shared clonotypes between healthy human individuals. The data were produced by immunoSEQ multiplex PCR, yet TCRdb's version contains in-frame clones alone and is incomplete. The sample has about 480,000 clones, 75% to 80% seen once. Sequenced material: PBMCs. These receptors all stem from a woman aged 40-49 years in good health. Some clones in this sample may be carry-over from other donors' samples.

CDR3 nucleotides: TGTGCCAGCAAAGTGCCCTCTGGGGCCAACGTCCTGACTTTC. Protein sequence: CASKVPSGANVLTF. The genes are TRBV25-1 and TRBJ2-6; D is unclear. V was shortened by 7 bases and J by 0 bases, with 7 bases between the two germline ends. The CDR3 is 14 amino acids. Germline values: CDR1 MGHDK, CDR2 SYGVNS.

CDR3 in DNA: TGTGCCAGCGCCAGGGGGGCAGCAGATACGCAGTATTTT. Encoded protein: CASARGAADTQYF. The chain uses TRBV27 and TRBJ2-3; D might be TRBD1 (7 bases). The CDR3 is 13 amino acids. V lost 8 bases and J 4 bases, leaving 13 bases between the germline ends. From germline, CDR1 is MNHEY and CDR2 SMNVEV (reference sequence).

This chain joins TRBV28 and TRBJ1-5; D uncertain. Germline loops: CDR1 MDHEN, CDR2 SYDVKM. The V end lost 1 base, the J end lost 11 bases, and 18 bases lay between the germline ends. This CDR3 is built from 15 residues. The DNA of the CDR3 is TGTGCCAGCAGTTTATACTTCGGAGTTGGTGGGTCCCAGCATTTT. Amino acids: CASSLYFGVGGSQHF.